The 22 T cell receptor beta chains in this list originate from one sample, sequenced in a study of CD8 T cells in ankylosing spondylitis. TCRdb re-derived calls from the 5' RACE reads in MiXCR, one entry per CDR3 protein. The sample holds around 140,000 distinct CDR3 sequences, 9.5% to 12% seen once. Source material: blood, either unsorted or a sorted T cell fraction (not recorded which). The receptors derive from a female donor with ankylosing spondylitis or in good health (not recorded which).

This clonotype has ten or more counts. The V gene is TRBV15, the J gene TRBJ1-2, with 7 bases that match TRBD1. The junction had 8 bases not matched to a gene; V was cut back by 7 bases and J by 0 bases. Germline CDR1 reads LNHNV; CDR2 reads YYDKDF (reference sequence). The CDR3 has 15 amino acids. CDR3 nucleotides: TGTGCCACCAAACCGGGACAGACAGCTAACTATGGCTACACCTTC. It specifies CATKPGQTANYGYTF. Combining the CDR3 with reference TRBV15 and TRBJ1-2 gives the whole variable domain DAMVIQNPRYQVTQFGKPVTLSCSQTLNHNVMYWYQQKSSQAPKLLFHYYDKDFNNEADTPDNFQSRRPNTSFCFLDIRSPGLGDTAMYLCATKPGQTANYGYTFGSGTRLTVV.

This clonotype was detected ten times or more. The chain recombines TRBV15 with TRBJ1-2; D possibly corresponds to TRBD1 (6 bases). Trimming took off 0 bases at V and 6 bases at J, with 14 bases between the two ends. This CDR3 comprises 15 residues. Germline V gene sequence: CDR1 LNHNV, CDR2 YYDKDF (reference sequence). The CDR3 is CATSREVGQGHGYTF. The CDR3 region has the DNA TGTGCCACCAGCAGAGAGGTTGGGCAGGGGCATGGCTACACCTTC.

Ten or more counts support this clonotype. V and J are TRBV29-1 and TRBJ1-4; D call uncertain. Germline assignment: CDR1 SQVTM and CDR2 ANQGSEA. CDR3 length equals 13 residues. Between the trimmed V and J ends, which lost 7 bases and 7 bases, there was a span of 16 bases. In DNA, the CDR3 is TGCAGCGCTCCCGGGAAATGGGGTGAAAAACTGTTTTTT. It is translated as CSAPGKWGEKLFF.

This clonotype was counted a few times. The V gene is TRBV28, the J gene TRBJ2-7; 11 bases are shared with TRBD2. Looked up from germline, CDR1 is MDHEN and CDR2 is SYDVKM. Trimming took 7 bases from V and 1 from J; bases not matched to a gene: 9. The CDR3 runs 16 residues. The DNA of the CDR3 is TGTGCCAGCACCACCCTGGGGACTAGCGGATCCTACGAGCAGTACTTC. Its protein is CASTTLGTSGSYEQYF.

This clonotype was recorded at least ten times. The chain carries TRBV28 and TRBJ2-7; D is possibly TRBD1 or TRBD2 (5 bases each). Germline assignment: CDR1 MDHEN and CDR2 SYDVKM. Deletions cut 11 bases from V and 0 bases from J, with 8 bases between. This CDR3 is 11 amino acids long. CDR3 region: CAGGGSYEQYF. In DNA, the CDR3 is TGTGCCGGTGGGGGCTCCTACGAGCAGTACTTC.

This clonotype has just a few counts. J is TRBJ2-2 and V is TRBV25-1; 7 nucleotides agree with TRBD2. Looked up from germline, CDR1 is MGHDK and CDR2 is SYGVNS. V lost 0 bases, J lost 2 bases, and 9 bases stayed unmatched. CDR3 length: 18 residues. The CDR3 is CASSEYYWASGNTGELFF. The CDR3 nucleotides read TGTGCCAGCAGTGAATATTACTGGGCTAGCGGCAACACCGGGGAGCTGTTTTTT.

This clonotype appeared a few times. The J gene is TRBJ1-4, the V gene TRBV7-9; possibly TRBD1 for D (5 bases). Trimming stripped 2 bases from V and 3 bases from J, with 10 bases between. Germline CDR1 and CDR2: SEHNR and FQNEAQ (reference sequence). The CDR3 runs 15 residues. The CDR3 loop is CASSLSGYSNEKLFF. CDR3 nucleotides: TGTGCCAGCAGCTTATCAGGGTATTCTAATGAAAAACTGTTTTTT.

This clonotype was recorded at least ten times. This rearrangement joins TRBV11-2 to TRBJ1-1; D is uncertain. CDR3 length: 15 residues. Per germline, CDR1 SGHAT and CDR2 FQNNGV. The V end lost 5 bases, the J end lost 4 bases, and 17 bases lay between the germline ends. The CDR3 sequence is CASSRNGVGGTEAFF. The CDR3 DNA sequence: TGTGCCAGCAGCCGAAACGGAGTGGGCGGCACTGAAGCTTTCTTT.

This clonotype was counted many times. The chain recombines TRBV7-2 with TRBJ2-1; TRBD2 might be the D (5 bases). The CDR3 is 15 residues long. V was trimmed by 3 bases and J by 0 bases, leaving 9 bases between them. Germline CDR1 is SGHTA and CDR2 is FQGNSA. The CDR3 region has the DNA TGTGCCAGCAGCTTCCGAGCGGTCTCCTACAATGAGCAGTTCTTC. Residues: CASSFRAVSYNEQFF.

The chain has TRBV14 and TRBJ2-7; no clear D gene. Trimming removed 3 bases from V and 0 bases from J, with 6 bases in between. This CDR3 comprises 13 residues. The germline CDR1 and CDR2 sequences are SGHDN and FVKESK. In DNA form, the CDR3 reads TGTGCCAGCAGCCAGATTTACTCCTACGAGCAGTACTTC. Protein sequence: CASSQIYSYEQYF.

In regard to this clonotype: Just one base apart from a much larger clone, this may be a read error. As the CDR3 is not closed by the conserved phenylalanine or tryptophan, this likely results from a read error. This sequence joins TRBV20-1 and TRBJ1-2; TRBD1 might be the D (6 bases). The CDR3 length is 14 residues. V was pared by 0 bases and J by 4 bases, with 12 bases between. CDR1 DFQATT and CDR2 SNEGSKA come from the germline V gene (reference sequence). CDR3: CSARDPQGGYGYTS. For the CDR3, the DNA is TGCAGTGCTAGAGATCCACAGGGTGGCTATGGCTACACCTCC.

This chain uses TRBV7-9 with TRBJ2-7, with D possibly TRBD1 on 5 matching bases. The CDR3 totals 12 residues. From germline, CDR1 is SEHNR and CDR2 FQNEAQ (reference sequence). With 5 bases removed from V and 4 bases from J, the gap between germline ends came to 9 bases. The CDR3 DNA follows: TGTGCCAGCAGCAGGGGTCTTTACGAGCAGTACTTC. This encodes CASSRGLYEQYF.

V and J are TRBV5-6 and TRBJ2-3, with 7 nucleotides matching TRBD2. Trimming took 4 bases from V and 4 from J; bases not matched to a gene: 6. The CDR3 is 14 residues long. Germline CDR1 reads SGHDT; CDR2 reads YYEEEE. The CDR3 nucleotides read TGTGCCAGCAGCACAGGACTAGACTCAGATACGCAGTATTTT. Translation gives CASSTGLDSDTQYF.

This chain connects TRBV7-9 to TRBJ2-6; TRBD1 is a possible D gene (6 bases). The CDR3 contains 19 residues. V shed 1 base and J shed 2 bases, with 18 bases lying between them. Germline CDR1 is SEHNR and CDR2 is FQNEAQ (reference sequence). CDR3 loop: CASSLDSGRGKAGANVLTF. In DNA form, the CDR3 reads TGTGCCAGCAGCTTAGACTCCGGCAGGGGTAAAGCTGGGGCCAACGTCCTGACTTTC.

The table lists this clonotype with a few counts. This may arise from a read error, as a much more abundant clone is one base away. The CDR3, as DNA: TGTGCCAGCAGTTCCCCGGGGCAAATGAAATATGGCGACACCTTC. This sequence encodes CASSSPGQMKYGDTF. V usage is TRBV27 and J usage is TRBJ1-2; maybe TRBD1 (5 bases). Germline lookup yields CDR1 MNHEY and CDR2 SMNVEV (reference sequence). This CDR3 is built from 15 residues.

The sample holds many counts of this clonotype. V usage is TRBV7-2 and J usage is TRBJ1-3; D is unresolved. Germline V gene data show CDR1 as SGHTA and CDR2 as FQGNSA. The CDR3 has 13 residues. With 5 bases removed from V and 2 bases from J, the gap between germline ends came to 7 bases. Written as DNA, the CDR3 is TGTGCCAGCAGCGTCTGGACTGGAAACACCATATATTTT. Protein: CASSVWTGNTIYF. The variable domain in full, completed from reference TRBV7-2 and TRBJ1-3, reads GAGVSQSPSNKVTEKGKDVELRCDPISGHTALYWYRQSLGQGLEFLIYFQGNSAPDKSGLPSDRFSAERTGGSVSTLTIQRTQQEDSAVYLCASSVWTGNTIYFGEGSWLTVV.

The chain combines TRBV18 with TRBJ2-7; TRBD1 agrees at 9 bases. V shed 6 bases, J shed 1 base, and the junction held 7 bases outside the gene matches. Germline V gene data show CDR1 as KGHSH and CDR2 as LQKENI. The CDR3 is 15 amino acids. Written as DNA, the CDR3 is TGTGCCAGCTCCGCTGGACAGGGGCAGTCCTACGAGCAGTACTTC. This encodes CASSAGQGQSYEQYF.

Many counts were recorded for this clonotype. This sequence joins TRBV12-3 or TRBV12-4 and TRBJ2-7; TRBD2 agrees at 9 bases. The V segment lost 5 bases and the J segment 3 bases; nucleotides outside the gene matches: 8. This CDR3 has 15 amino acids. The CDR3 DNA sequence: TGTGCCAGCAGTCGTAGCGGGAGCGGGTTCTACGAGCAGTACTTC. It translates to CASSRSGSGFYEQYF.

This clonotype was recorded many times. The chain links TRBV20-1 to TRBJ2-1, with 11 positions matching TRBD2. J lost 7 bases, V lost 4 bases, and 6 bases had no gene match. Germline lookup yields CDR1 DFQATT and CDR2 SNEGSKA (reference sequence). This CDR3 comprises 14 residues. CDR3 DNA: TGCAGTGCTAAACTAGCGGGAGTCCGGAATGAGCAGTTCTTC. This encodes CSAKLAGVRNEQFF.

The chain links TRBV4-2 to TRBJ2-2; 8 nucleotides match TRBD2. The CDR3 runs to 14 residues. V shed 8 bases, J shed 4 bases, and the junction held 6 bases outside the gene matches. Germline assignment: CDR1 LGHNA and CDR2 YNFKEQ. The CDR3 region is CASSGGRITGELFF. CDR3 bases: TGTGCCAGCTCGGGAGGGCGGATCACCGGGGAGCTGTTTTTT.

This clonotype has ten or more counts. V is TRBV7-7 and J is TRBJ2-3, with a possible D match to TRBD2 (5 bases). Germline CDR1 SSHAT, CDR2 FNYEAQ (reference sequence). V lost 1 base to trimming and J lost 3 bases, with 8 bases between them. The CDR3 totals 14 residues. The chain's CDR3 is CASSLGGRTDTQYF. CDR3 bases: TGTGCCAGCAGCTTAGGCGGGCGGACAGATACGCAGTATTTT.

This clonotype was seen repeatedly, ten times or more. The rearrangement links TRBV12-3 or TRBV12-4 to TRBJ1-2; D is possibly TRBD1 (5 bases). The CDR3 covers 12 residues. V was pared by 5 bases and J by 8 bases, with 12 bases between. CDR3 protein: CASSQQAGGYTF. As DNA, the CDR3 is TGTGCCAGCAGTCAACAGGCCGGGGGCTACACCTTC.